This is a list of T cell receptor beta chains from one sample in a study of shared clonotypes between healthy human individuals. Only in-frame clones appear in the TCRdb table, and some are missing; sequencing was by immunoSEQ multiplex PCR. The sample yields hundreds of thousands of clones, approximately 90% seen once. Material: naive CD8+ T cells sorted from blood. These receptor sequences come from a man under 40 in good health. CDR3s include the opening cysteine and the closing phenylalanine or tryptophan. The D gene is left open where the match is weak. Size values are once, few and many counts, or a class for expanded clones, and some rows have none.

D,V,size,J,DNA,CDR3
TRBD2,TRBV6-6,once,TRBJ2-7,TGTGCCAGCAGAGGGACTAGCGGACCATACGAGCAGTACTTC,CASRGTSGPYEQYF
-,TRBV9,-,TRBJ2-1,TGTGCCAGCAGCGAATGGGGGGACAGCACAGGTGAGCAGTTCTTC,CASSEWGDSTGEQFF
-,TRBV11-2,-,TRBJ2-1,TGTGCCAGCAGCTTAGATCAGGCCAGGCAGTTCTTC,CASSLDQARQFF
TRBD1,TRBV19,-,TRBJ1-5,TGTGCCAGTAGTAGGACAGGGGGGTATAGCAATCAGCCCCAGCATTTT,CASSRTGGYSNQPQHF
-,TRBV6-5,-,TRBJ2-2,TGTGCCAGCAGTTGGGGCTCACCCGGGGAGCTGTTTTTT,CASSWGSPGELFF
-,TRBV4-1,many,TRBJ2-5,TGCGCCAGCAGCCAAGCCGGGGGCCCCGACGGAGAGACCCAGTACTTC,CASSQAGGPDGETQYF
TRBD1,TRBV5-6,-,TRBJ1-4,TGTGCCAGCAGCCACGGTCCCGGGACAGGGAATGAAAAACTGTTTTTT,CASSHGPGTGNEKLFF
-,TRBV11-2,-,TRBJ2-7,TGTGCCAGCAGCTTTTTCCCCGGGGACTACGAGCAGTACTTC,CASSFFPGDYEQYF
-,TRBV5-1,once,TRBJ2-1,TGCGCCAGCAGAACCGGGGGCCTCGATGAGCAGTTCTTC,CASRTGGLDEQFF
TRBD2,TRBV27,-,TRBJ2-1,TGTGCCAGCGCCCCCGGGGGGGGGAGAGGTGAGCAGTTCTTC,CASAPGGGRGEQFF
-,TRBV28,-,TRBJ2-7,TGTGCCAGCAGCCACCGGGGGAATATGCACGAGCAGTACTTC,CASSHRGNMHEQYF
-,TRBV28,-,TRBJ2-1,TGTGCCAGCAGTACCATATCAATTCCCAGGGGTTTAGATGAGCAGTTCTTC,CASSTISIPRGLDEQFF
TRBD2,TRBV7-9,-,TRBJ2-1,TGTGCCAGCAGCTCACCGACTAGCGGTGAGCAGTTCTTC,CASSSPTSGEQFF
-,TRBV7-9,-,TRBJ2-5,TGTGCCAGCAGCTTAGGACAGCAAGAGACCCAGTACTTC,CASSLGQQETQYF
TRBD2,TRBV27,-,TRBJ2-3,TGTGCCAGCAGTTTTGGACTAGGGACAGATACGCAGTATTTT,CASSFGLGTDTQYF
TRBD2,TRBV7-6,-,TRBJ2-1,TGTGCCAGCAGCTTAGACCCGGGACTACCAAATGAGCAGTTCTTC,CASSLDPGLPNEQFF
TRBD1,TRBV2,-,TRBJ1-2,TGTGCCAGCGCGGACAGGGGGGCGCTTGGTGGCTACACCTTC,CASADRGALGGYTF
-,TRBV29-1,-,TRBJ2-7,TGCAGCGTTGGTCGGGGGACCACCTACGAGCAGTACTTC,CSVGRGTTYEQYF
-,TRBV27,once,TRBJ2-7,TGTGCCAGCAGCCAAGCCCTAGCTACCTACGAGCAGTACTTC,CASSQALATYEQYF
-,TRBV10-3,-,TRBJ1-1,TGTGCCATCAGGGATACAGGGATTACTGAAGCTTTCTTT,CAIRDTGITEAFF
TRBD2,TRBV5-6,few,TRBJ2-7,TGTGCCAGCAGCCCAGAACTAGCGTCAAGCTCCTACGAGCAGTACTTC,CASSPELASSSYEQYF
-,TRBV6-5,-,TRBJ2-1,TGTGCCAGCAGTTCTAGACCCTCATACAATGAGCAGTTCTTC,CASSSRPSYNEQFF
TRBD2,TRBV30,few,TRBJ2-7,TGTGCCTGGCGGACTAGCGTACCCTACGAGCAGTACTTC,CAWRTSVPYEQYF
-,TRBV9,-,TRBJ1-1,TGTGCCAGCAGCGTAGAAGGGGTGGGGACTGAAGCTTTCTTT,CASSVEGVGTEAFF
-,TRBV19,-,TRBJ2-7,TGTGCCAGTAGTATTATAAGCGGCAGCTCCTACGAGCAGTACTTC,CASSIISGSSYEQYF
-,TRBV7-9,-,TRBJ2-7,TGTGCCAGCAGCTTAGCTACTACCTACGAGCAGTACTTC,CASSLATTYEQYF
TRBD1,TRBV29-1,once,TRBJ2-7,TGCAGCGTCCGGGACAGGGGGCACGACGAGCAGTACTTC,CSVRDRGHDEQYF
-,TRBV6-5,-,TRBJ2-7,TGTGCCAGCAGTTACTCGACGAGCTCCTACGAGCAGTACTTC,CASSYSTSSYEQYF
TRBD2,TRBV11-3,-,TRBJ2-3,TGTGCCAGCAGCTCCAGTGGACTAGCTGGAGATACGCAGTATTTT,CASSSSGLAGDTQYF
TRBD1,TRBV28,-,TRBJ1-5,TGTGCCATCACAAAGGGCCGGGACAGGGGGATGCTGGGTAGCAATCAGCCCCAGCATTTT,CAITKGRDRGMLGSNQPQHF
TRBD1,TRBV27,-,TRBJ2-7,TGTGCCAGCAGTTTATATCGACAGGGGAGCTACGAGCAGTACTTC,CASSLYRQGSYEQYF
TRBD2,TRBV19,-,TRBJ2-3,TGTGCCAGTAGTCTCAGCGGGAGTAGCACAGATACGCAGTATTTT,CASSLSGSSTDTQYF
TRBD1,TRBV9,-,TRBJ2-3,TGTGCCAGCAGCCCCCGGACAGGGGCCGGGGATACGCAGTATTTT,CASSPRTGAGDTQYF
TRBD2,TRBV7-6,-,TRBJ2-3,TGTGCCAGCAGCTTAGGTATCAGCGGGGGCCCAGCAGATACGCAGTATTTT,CASSLGISGGPADTQYF
-,TRBV28,-,TRBJ2-7,TGTGCCAGCAGTCTAGGGGGTCCTGACGAGCAGTACTTC,CASSLGGPDEQYF
-,TRBV4-3,-,TRBJ2-7,TGCGCCAGCAGCCAAGATCGGAGGGGAGCCTACGAGCAGTACTTC,CASSQDRRGAYEQYF
-,TRBV2,-,TRBJ1-5,TGTGCCAGCAGTGAATCCCAAGGACACTATAATCAGCCCCAGCATTTT,CASSESQGHYNQPQHF
TRBD2,TRBV27,once,TRBJ2-2,TGTGCCAGCAGTCGAGGGACTAGCGGGAACACCGGGGAGCTGTTTTTT,CASSRGTSGNTGELFF
TRBD2,TRBV10-3,few,TRBJ2-7,TGTGCCATCAGTGAGCTTGGCGGGGGATCCTACGAGCAGTACTTC,CAISELGGGSYEQYF
-,TRBV12-5,-,TRBJ1-2,TGTGCTAGTGGAATATCGGACCCTACCCATAGGCACTATGGCTACACCTTC,CASGISDPTHRHYGYTF
-,TRBV4-2,few,TRBJ1-5,TGTGCCAGCAGCCCCGACTTCGGGCAGCCCCAGCATTTT,CASSPDFGQPQHF
-,TRBV27,-,TRBJ2-1,TGTGCCAGCAGTATCTATGACTACAATGAGCAGTTCTTC,CASSIYDYNEQFF
-,TRBV28,-,TRBJ2-3,TGTGCCAGCAGTAGGTGGGGGGCAACAGATACGCAGTATTTT,CASSRWGATDTQYF
-,TRBV29-1,-,TRBJ2-1,TGCAGCGTTGAAGGGTTTAGGCAACAACAATACAATGAGCAGTTCTTC,CSVEGFRQQQYNEQFF
TRBD2,TRBV27,-,TRBJ2-7,TGTGCCAGCAGTTTAATAAGCGGGGCCTACGAGCAGTACTTC,CASSLISGAYEQYF
-,TRBV7-2,-,TRBJ2-1,TGTGCCAGCAGCTCACACACTATTAATGAGCAGTTCTTC,CASSSHTINEQFF
TRBD1,TRBV19,-,TRBJ1-5,TGTGCCAGTAGTATTTGGACAGGAGGGGTTAGCAATCAGCCCCAGCATTTT,CASSIWTGGVSNQPQHF
-,TRBV2,-,TRBJ2-1,TGTGCCAGCAGTGGACAGGTCAGATCGAGCTCCTACAATGAGCAGTTCTTC,CASSGQVRSSSYNEQFF
TRBD2,TRBV11-3,once,TRBJ2-1,TGTGCCAGCAGCGCAACGGGACTAGCGGGTGACAATGAGCAGTTCTTC,CASSATGLAGDNEQFF
TRBD2,TRBV27,-,TRBJ2-5,TGTGCCAGCAGTTTACTCGGGACTAGCGGGAGGATAGGGGAGACCCAGTACTTC,CASSLLGTSGRIGETQYF
-,TRBV5-1,once,TRBJ2-1,TGCGCCAGCAGCTTCACCCAGGGGAAAGGTTACAATGAGCAGTTCTTC,CASSFTQGKGYNEQFF